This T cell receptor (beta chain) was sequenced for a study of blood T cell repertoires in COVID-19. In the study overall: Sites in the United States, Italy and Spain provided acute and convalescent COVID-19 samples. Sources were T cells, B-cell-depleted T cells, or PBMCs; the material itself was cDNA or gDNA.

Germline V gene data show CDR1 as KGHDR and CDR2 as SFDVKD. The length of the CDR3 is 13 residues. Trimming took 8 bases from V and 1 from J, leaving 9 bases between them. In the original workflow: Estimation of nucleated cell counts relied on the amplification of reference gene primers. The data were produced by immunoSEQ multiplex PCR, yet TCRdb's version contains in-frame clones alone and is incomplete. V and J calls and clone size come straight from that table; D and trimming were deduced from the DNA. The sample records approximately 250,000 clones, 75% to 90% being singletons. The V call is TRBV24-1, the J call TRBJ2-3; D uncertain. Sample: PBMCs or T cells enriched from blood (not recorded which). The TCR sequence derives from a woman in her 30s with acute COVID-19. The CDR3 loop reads CATKRDGTDTQYF. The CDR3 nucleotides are TGTGCCACCAAGCGCGATGGCACAGATACGCAGTATTTT.